These 23 T cell receptor beta chains were sequenced from one sample in a study of cytomegalovirus exposure and HLA in healthy donors. The study ran its PCR with 60 Vbeta and 13 Jbeta primers. Assay used: immunoSEQ multiplex PCR; TCRdb lists only in-frame clones, some missing. The data hold some 120,000 clones, with about 80% observed a single time. Sequencing input: PBMCs. These receptors were obtained from a man aged 25 to 40 in good health and CMV-seropositive.

The genes are TRBV10-2 and TRBJ1-6; unclear D gene. The V end lost 7 bases, the J end lost 9 bases, and 10 bases lay between the germline ends. Germline CDR1 is WSHSY and CDR2 is SAAADI. The CDR3 has 12 amino acids. The DNA of the CDR3 is TGCGCCAGCAAGACTAGGAGTTCACCCCTCCACTTT. This encodes CASKTRSSPLHF.

J is TRBJ1-3 and V is TRBV27, with 7 bases identical to TRBD1. Germline V gene sequence: CDR1 MNHEY, CDR2 SMNVEV (reference sequence). V shed 6 bases and J 2 bases; nucleotides not matched to a gene: 10. This CDR3 is 16 amino acids long. The CDR3 protein is CASRALTGYTGNTIYF. The CDR3 DNA is TGTGCCAGCAGAGCTCTGACAGGGTACACTGGAAACACCATATATTTT.

V is TRBV2 and J is TRBJ2-7; TRBD1 aligns across 7 bases. CDR1 SNHLY and CDR2 FYNNEI come from the germline V gene. The CDR3 has 15 amino acids. The V and J ends lost 5 bases and 3 bases, in that order; junction bases with no gene match: 10. The CDR3 DNA reads as TGTGCCAGCAGTATAAGGGGACAGACCTTCTACGAGCAGTACTTC. It translates to CASSIRGQTFYEQYF.

In DNA, the CDR3 is TGTGCCAGCAGGGGGAGTAACTCTGGGGCCAACGTCCTGACTTTC. It specifies CASRGSNSGANVLTF. The J gene is TRBJ2-6, the V gene TRBV2, with a tentative D call TRBD2 (5 bases). V lost 6 bases and J 0 bases, leaving 9 bases between the germline ends. Germline V gene data show CDR1 as SNHLY and CDR2 as FYNNEI. This CDR3 contains 15 residues.

In DNA form, the CDR3 reads TGTGCCGGTAGGGGAGTGGGGGGTTCACCCCTCCACTTT. It is translated as CAGRGVGGSPLHF. This chain connects TRBV2 to TRBJ1-6; TRBD1 might be the D (5 bases). The germline CDR1 and CDR2 sequences are SNHLY and FYNNEI. Trimming took 11 bases from V and 9 from J, leaving 17 bases between them. The CDR3 sequence is 13 residues long.

The chain has TRBV10-2 and TRBJ1-3; 7 nucleotides agree with TRBD1. V lost 7 bases to trimming and J lost 2 bases; unmatched junction nucleotides: 5. The CDR3 runs 14 residues. Germline V gene data show CDR1 as WSHSY and CDR2 as SAAADI. The CDR3 nucleotides are TGCGCCAGCAAACAGGGGAGCGCTGGAAACACCATATATTTT. It specifies CASKQGSAGNTIYF.

The CDR3 here is CASSGQGSNQPQHF. DNA of the CDR3: TGTGCCAGCAGTGGACAGGGGAGCAATCAGCCCCAGCATTTT. The V and J genes are TRBV25-1 and TRBJ1-5, with 8 bases fitting TRBD1. Germline-derived CDR1 and CDR2 are MGHDK and SYGVNS. The V gene end was trimmed by 4 bases and the J gene end by 1 base; junction bases not matched to a gene: 0. The CDR3 runs to 14 residues. The full variable domain, its missing parts supplied by reference TRBV25-1 and TRBJ1-5, is EADIYQTPRYLVIGTGKKITLECSQTMGHDKMYWYQQDPGMELHLIHYSYGVNSTEKGDLSSESTVSRIRTEHFPLTLESARPSHTSQYLCASSGQGSNQPQHFGDGTRLSIL.

Here the CDR3 DNA reads TGTGCCAGCAGCTTTAATCCAGGGAACTATGGCTACACCTTC. It codes for CASSFNPGNYGYTF. The chain couples TRBV7-2 to TRBJ1-2, with D possibly TRBD1 on 5 matching bases. Trimming shortened V by 3 bases and J by 2 bases, and 10 bases separated the two germline ends. CDR1 is SGHTA and CDR2 is FQGNSA in the germline V gene. This CDR3 contains 14 residues.

On this clone itself: Other nucleotide sequences in the sample specify the same CDR3. The genes are TRBV7-3 and TRBJ1-2; 7 nucleotides agree with TRBD1. CDR1 SGHTA and CDR2 FQGTGA come from the germline V gene. The CDR3 is made up of 15 amino acids. With 4 bases clipped from V and 3 bases from J, the junction kept 8 bases outside the gene matches. CDR3 region: CASSSGTGQHYGYTF. As DNA, the CDR3 is TGTGCCAGCAGCTCTGGCACGGGACAGCACTATGGCTACACCTTC.

This chain uses TRBV27 with TRBJ2-7, with D possibly being TRBD2 (6 bases). The CDR3 is made up of 14 amino acids. The V and J ends lost 6 bases and 6 bases respectively, with 18 bases between them. CDR1 is MNHEY, CDR2 SMNVEV, per germline (reference sequence). The CDR3 DNA reads TGTGCCAGCAGCCTTGGGGTCCACGGGGGCGAGCAGTACTTC. Its translation is CASSLGVHGGEQYF.

This clone has just a few counts. The CDR3 DNA reads as TGTGCCAGCAGCGTAGCCAGGGGTGGCACCGGGGAGCTGTTTTTT. Translating gives CASSVARGGTGELFF. V usage is TRBV9 and J usage is TRBJ2-2; TRBD1 might be the D (6 bases). Trimming removed 0 bases at V and 4 bases at J, with 10 bases between. This CDR3 comprises 15 residues. Per the germline V gene, CDR1 is SGDLS and CDR2 is YYNGEE.

This clone occurred once. This chain links TRBV12-5 with TRBJ2-3, with D perhaps matching TRBD2 (5 bases). The germline gives CDR1 LGHNT, CDR2 FRNRAP. This CDR3 region has 14 residues. Trimming shortened V by 3 bases and J by 1 base, and 8 bases separated the two germline ends. CDR3 region: CASGLGRGTDTQYF. The DNA of the CDR3 is TGTGCTAGTGGTTTAGGGCGGGGCACAGATACGCAGTATTTT.

The chain carries TRBV6-5 and TRBJ1-2; a weak D match, TRBD1 (6 bases). The V end was cut by 6 bases, the J end by 6 bases, with 11 bases between. Per germline, CDR1 MNHEY and CDR2 SVGAGI. The CDR3 is 12 residues long. This chain's CDR3 is CASRTGHDGYTF. CDR3 DNA: TGTGCCAGCAGGACGGGACACGATGGCTACACCTTC.

This chain links TRBV10-3 with TRBJ2-3; D is uncertain. This CDR3 has 12 amino acids. The germline V gene encodes CDR1 ENHRY and CDR2 SYGVKD. Trimming left V 5 bases short and J 6 bases short, with 9 bases between. The CDR3 DNA follows: TGTGCCATCAGTTTTAGTATTGATACGCAGTATTTT. As protein: CAISFSIDTQYF.

Worth noting for this clone: One end of the junction fails to match germline, which may point to a read error. The chain carries TRBV29-1 and TRBJ1-1, with D uncertain. This CDR3 is 14 amino acids long. The germline CDR1 and CDR2 sequences are SQVTM and ANQGSEA. The CDR3 DNA reads as TGCAGCGTTACTATCGGGGTGGGGAACGCTGAAGCTTTCTTT. Its translation is CSVTIGVGNAEAFF.

The chain joins TRBV2 to TRBJ1-3; weak D call: TRBD1 (5 bases). Trimming pared 2 bases from V and 2 bases from J, leaving 10 bases between. CDR1 is SNHLY and CDR2 is FYNNEI in the germline V gene. The CDR3 totals 15 residues. CDR3 nucleotide sequence: TGTGCCAGCAGTGAAACAGGTACCGCTGGAAACACCATATATTTT. Residues: CASSETGTAGNTIYF.

The chain combines TRBV6-1 with TRBJ1-2; D gene unclear. This CDR3 has 14 amino acids. Trimming removed 0 bases at V and 8 bases at J, with 13 bases between. Per the germline V gene, CDR1 is MNHNS and CDR2 is SASEGT. CDR3 loop: CASSEAGMDGGYTF. CDR3 nucleotides: TGTGCCAGCAGTGAAGCGGGCATGGATGGAGGCTACACCTTC.

This clone has a single count. The chain is built from TRBV9 and TRBJ2-7; D may be TRBD2 (5 bases). The CDR3 totals 15 residues. Germline-derived CDR1 and CDR2 are SGDLS and YYNGEE. The V end was cut by 1 base, the J end by 0 bases, with 11 bases between. Here the CDR3 reads CASSVSGESSYEQYF. The CDR3 DNA reads as TGTGCCAGCAGCGTATCCGGGGAGAGCTCCTACGAGCAGTACTTC.

The CDR3, as DNA: TGTGCCAGGTTGGGACAGTACTACGAGCAGTACTTC. Residues: CARLGQYYEQYF. J is TRBJ2-5 and V is TRBV7-7; 7 positions match TRBD1. With the DNA end fitting TRBJ2-7 better, the J assignment may be wrong. The CDR3 runs to 12 residues. The germline gives CDR1 SSHAT, CDR2 FNYEAQ (reference sequence).

This chain links TRBV7-2 with TRBJ2-5; TRBD2 agrees at 7 bases. V lost 1 base, J lost 1 base, and 3 bases stayed unmatched. CDR3 length equals 15 residues. From germline, CDR1 is SGHTA and CDR2 FQGNSA. The DNA for the CDR3 is TGTGCCAGCAGCTTAGGGGGGGGTAGCCAAGAGACCCAGTACTTC. The encoded protein is CASSLGGGSQETQYF.

The rearrangement joins TRBV6-4 to TRBJ2-1; 7 nucleotides line up with TRBD1. The CDR3 extends over 14 amino acids. The trim removed 5 bases at V and 5 bases at J, leaving 6 bases unmatched. Germline values: CDR1 MRHNA, CDR2 SNTAGT. The CDR3 region has the DNA TGTGCCAGCAGTCCTACAGGGGAAGACAATGAGCAGTTCTTC. Amino acids: CASSPTGEDNEQFF.

The chain employs TRBV19 and TRBJ2-1; D gene ambiguous. The CDR3 loop spans 14 amino acids. The germline V and J ends were trimmed by 1 base and 0 bases, with 4 bases remaining between them. From germline, CDR1 is LNHDA and CDR2 SQIVND (reference sequence). CDR3 loop: CASSIADSYNEQFF. CDR3 DNA: TGTGCCAGTAGTATAGCAGACTCCTACAATGAGCAGTTCTTC.

This clone appeared once. The chain has TRBV11-2 and TRBJ2-7; D possibly corresponds to TRBD2 (5 bases). The germline V gene encodes CDR1 SGHAT and CDR2 FQNNGV. V was shortened by 1 base and J by 5 bases, with 15 bases between the two germline ends. The CDR3 is 15 residues long. As DNA, the CDR3 is TGTGCCAGCAGCTTAGTAGAGGGTTGGTCTAACGAGCAGTACTTC. This translates into CASSLVEGWSNEQYF.